This TCR beta chain comes out of a study of cytomegalovirus exposure and HLA in healthy donors. Trimming removed 1 base at V and 10 bases at J, with 19 bases between. This CDR3 comprises 15 residues. Germline CDR1 and CDR2: LNHNV and YYDKDF (reference sequence). The PCR was carried out with 60 Vbeta primers and 13 Jbeta primers. Clones were read by immunoSEQ multiplex PCR, and TCRdb kept only the in-frame ones, dropping some. The sample includes under 200,000 clones, under 70% of them seen just once. The TCR comes from a woman aged 40 to 55 in good health and CMV-seropositive. Source material: PBMCs. The chain combines TRBV15 with TRBJ1-1; D perhaps matches TRBD1 (6 bases). CDR3: CATSRAWGGGPGAFF. CDR3 nucleotides: TGTGCCACCAGCAGAGCATGGGGAGGGGGACCGGGAGCTTTCTTT. Filled out from reference TRBV15 and TRBJ1-1, the complete variable domain reads DAMVIQNPRYQVTQFGKPVTLSCSQTLNHNVMYWYQQKSSQAPKLLFHYYDKDFNNEADTPDNFQSRRPNTSFCFLDIRSPGLGDTAMYLCATSRAWGGGPGAFFGQGTRLTVV.